The T cell receptor (beta chain) under discussion was sequenced for a study of shared clonotypes between healthy human individuals (dated by TCRdb to 2019 to 2021). Regarding the study in general: The cohort included three men and a couple of women between 18 and 49 years of age. For each donor, CD4 naive and CD4 memory were each run on three plates, CD8 naive on two plates, and CD8 memory on one plate. Blood TCR repertoires of 5 or 6 healthy adults were deeply sequenced to estimate repertoire size and the extent of clonotype sharing between individuals. To increase sequencing depth and limit assay-specific biases, TCR repertoire library preparation and sequencing were carried out by different laboratories using diverse techniques. Leukapheresis yielded between about 0.85 and 9 billion PBMCs per donor.

Healthy HIV-negative adults with no recently reported acute infections or vaccinations were included as donors. All donors were Caucasian adults living in Nashville, Tennessee, USA. CD4+ T cells were enriched by magnetic negative selection; naive cells were then positively selected on CD45RA, and the negative fraction formed the memory subset. After blood collection by leukapheresis, PBMCs were isolated using Ficoll-Histopaque density gradient centrifugation and then cryopreserved in the vapor phase of liquid nitrogen. Purity and quantity of every magnetically sorted T cell population were checked by analytical flow cytometry. Each sorted fraction had its genomic DNA isolated and then quantified by UV absorbance on a Nanodrop 2000c. The research as a whole found: Only blood was sampled, and tissue TCR repertoires likely differ from those in blood. Compared with non-shared clonotypes, clonotypes shared by all four sorted-subset donors had higher generation probabilities. About 4.5% of naive CD4, 3.5% of naive CD8, 2.3% of memory CD4, and 0.4% of memory CD8 clonotypes were shared across several donors. Pairwise subsampling indicated that sequencing depth was expected to affect the degree of clonotype sharing among donors. Naive subsets generally had larger estimated clonotype richness than memory subsets did. The small number of donors limited the genetic and exposure-history diversity represented. Rarefaction of sorted-subset datasets indicated incomplete sequencing despite the large sequencing depth.

From the germline V gene, CDR1 is WSHSY and CDR2 is SAAADI. The CDR3 spans 14 residues, from the cysteine through the phenylalanine. The kept DNA is CDR3 alone, 42 bases in frame from the first base. Ends trimmed: V by 3 bases, J by 4 bases; bases unmatched to a gene: 3. With regard to this clone: No cognate antigen has been identified for it. No base-level quality is on record; no much larger clone is a single base apart.

TCR CDR3 regions were amplified from genomic DNA by multiplex PCR using the deep immunoSEQ assay. Extracted genomic DNA from each cell subset was distributed evenly across all wells of several immunoSEQ 96-well plates, and each plate was treated as a replicate. Each replicate PCR for sorted subsets received roughly 0.2 ug genomic DNA, equal to roughly 30,000 T cell genomes. The purified libraries were quantified using a Qubit 3.0 fluorometer, sized with a Bioanalyzer 2100, and then quantified again using the KAPA Library Quantification kit. Every immunoSEQ 96-well plate was sequenced on a dedicated single-read 150-cycle Illumina NextSeq 550 flow cell. On the study's bioinformatics: Because the immunoSEQ output included only junctional sequences and no quality scores, the filtering could not be the same as the filtering used for full-length reads. To assign V/J genes and CDR3, sequences were annotated against IMGT germline references using PyIR, a Python wrapper for IgBLAST v1.9. Reads with weak V/J assignments (E-value above 1e-6), missing CDR3, stop codons, out-of-frame junctions, or ambiguous translated residues were removed. V3J clonotypes were defined as sequences sharing an identical inferred V gene, J gene, and CDR3 amino acid sequence. Percentage overlap between repertoires was computed as shared unique clonotypes divided by the size of the smaller repertoire. Richness of each repertoire was evaluated using RTK rarefaction, the Chao1 estimator, and Recon v2.1 estimates of unobserved clonotypes. Generation probabilities for all TCRbeta clonotypes obtained by the gDNA method from several donors were computed using OLGA. Sourced from immuneACCESS, this table was stored by TCRdb with only in-frame sequences that have V and J called. A share of the clones is absent; for the studies checked, an unresolved V gene accounts for under half, and the remainder has no known explanation. That table supplies the V and J calls and clone size; D and trimming were determined from the DNA. Across this sample there are 730,000 or so clones, with about three quarters seen only once. The ten largest account for approximately 2% of the sample.

Here the chain combines TRBV10-2 and TRBJ2-7, with TRBD1 identical over 10 junction bases. This receptor was taken from a young woman in good health. Sequenced input: memory CD4+ T cells sorted from blood. What the cell subset or site label conveys for this sample: CD45RA-negative fraction. This receptor has the CDR3 CASSEGTGVYEQYF. The nucleotide sequence is TGCGCCAGCAGTGAAGGGACAGGGGTGTACGAGCAGTACTTC.